The 13 T cell receptor beta chains below were found in one sample sequenced in a study of shared clonotypes between healthy human individuals. The naive CD8 population came from CD45RO-negative cells selected for CCR7, without terminally differentiated effector memory CD45RA+ cells. Produced via immunoSEQ multiplex PCR; TCRdb's table is partial and in-frame only. The sample includes roughly 2 million clones, approximately 94% seen only once; the top ten take approximately 1.2%. The specimen was naive CD8+ T cells sorted from blood. All receptors come from a man younger than 35 in good health.

The V call is TRBV4-2, the J call TRBJ1-2; the D is unclear. Germline V CDR1 and CDR2: LGHNA, YNFKEQ. The CDR3 runs 14 residues. V was trimmed by 0 bases and J by 8 bases, leaving 13 bases between them. CDR3 nucleotide sequence: TGTGCCAGCAGCCAAGATAGTGCCCTTTTGGGCTACACCTTC. This translates into CASSQDSALLGYTF.

The rearrangement links TRBV10-1 to TRBJ2-5; D is unclear. This CDR3 region has 12 residues. Trimming pared 8 bases from V and 1 base from J, leaving 8 bases between. Germline V gives CDR1 WNHNN, CDR2 SYGVQD (reference sequence). The CDR3 sequence is CASLGSQETQYF. The CDR3 nucleotides are TGCGCCAGCTTGGGGTCCCAAGAGACCCAGTACTTC.

The gene calls are TRBV6-1 and TRBJ2-1; no clear D. V lost 8 bases to trimming and J lost 3 bases, with 17 bases between them. This CDR3 region has 15 residues. The V gene's germline CDR1 is MNHNS and CDR2 SASEGT. As DNA, the CDR3 is TGTGCCAGCTCTAGGTCTAGGAGTCGCTACAATGAGCAGTTCTTC. Its protein product is CASSRSRSRYNEQFF.

The CDR3 coding sequence is TGTGCCAGCAGCTTAGGGGCAGGTAGCCTCCAAGAGACCCAGTACTTC. It specifies CASSLGAGSLQETQYF. The chain combines TRBV7-9 with TRBJ2-5; D gene unclear. This CDR3 is built from 16 residues. CDR1 and CDR2 from the germline V gene are SEHNR and FQNEAQ (reference sequence). V was cut by 1 base and J by 1 base, with 13 bases left in between.

The rearrangement links TRBV6-5 to TRBJ2-7; the match to TRBD1 covers 7 bases. CDR1 is MNHEY and CDR2 is SVGAGI in the germline V gene. The CDR3 is made up of 15 amino acids. Trimming cost V 3 bases and J 2 bases; bases outside gene matches: 7. CDR3 bases: TGTGCCAGCAGTTATCAAGACAGGGCCCCCTACGAGCAGTACTTC. Protein sequence: CASSYQDRAPYEQYF.

The chain uses TRBV4-1 and TRBJ2-5; D uncertain. The CDR3 runs 15 residues. Germline V lookup: CDR1 MGHRA, CDR2 YSYEKL. V gave up 0 bases and J gave up 0 bases, with 8 bases separating them. The chain's CDR3 is CASSQDPAYQETQYF. The CDR3 coding sequence is TGCGCCAGCAGCCAAGATCCCGCCTACCAAGAGACCCAGTACTTC.

The chain couples TRBV27 to TRBJ2-1, with a weak D call TRBD2 (6 bases). Trimming removed 6 bases from V and 3 bases from J, with 15 bases in between. This CDR3 contains 15 residues. Germline CDR1 reads MNHEY; CDR2 reads SMNVEV (reference sequence). The CDR3 spells CASRSGTSLYNEQFF. The DNA for the CDR3 is TGTGCCAGCAGGTCCGGGACTTCCCTCTACAATGAGCAGTTCTTC.

The V and J genes are TRBV6-6 and TRBJ2-1; D call uncertain. Per germline, CDR1 MNHNY and CDR2 SVGAGI (reference sequence). Trimming shortened V by 8 bases and J by 4 bases, and 18 bases separated the two germline ends. This CDR3 is built from 15 residues. The CDR3 coding sequence is TGTGCCAGCTGCCCTAAAGTGATAGGATACAATGAGCAGTTCTTC. Its translation: CASCPKVIGYNEQFF.

This chain links TRBV11-2 with TRBJ2-7; D uncertain. In germline, CDR1 is SGHAT, CDR2 FQNNGV. This CDR3 contains 15 residues. V was shortened by 5 bases and J by 0 bases, with 14 bases between the two germline ends. The CDR3 loop is CASSPPGPSSYEQYF. In nucleotides, the CDR3 is TGTGCCAGCAGCCCTCCGGGTCCAAGCTCCTACGAGCAGTACTTC.

This clone was detected only once. The chain uses TRBV27 and TRBJ2-7; either TRBD1 or TRBD2 may supply D (5 bases each). CDR1 and CDR2 from the germline V gene are MNHEY and SMNVEV (reference sequence). Trimming took 5 bases from V and 6 from J, leaving 23 bases between them. This CDR3 is 16 amino acids long. The CDR3 region has the DNA TGTGCCAGCAGTACCTCAATGGGGACCCTCCTCCCCGAGCAGTACTTC. Residues: CASSTSMGTLLPEQYF.

The J gene is TRBJ2-1, the V gene TRBV27; D is undetermined. V was pared by 2 bases and J by 3 bases, with 8 bases between. CDR3 length: 14 residues. The germline gives CDR1 MNHEY, CDR2 SMNVEV (reference sequence). CDR3 amino acids: CASSLARHYNEQFF. CDR3 nucleotide sequence: TGTGCCAGCAGTTTAGCCAGGCACTACAATGAGCAGTTCTTC.

This rearrangement joins TRBV9 to TRBJ2-7; a possible D gene is TRBD2 (6 bases). Deletions cut 2 bases from V and 4 bases from J, with 13 bases between. This CDR3 has 14 residues. CDR1 SGDLS and CDR2 YYNGEE come from the germline V gene. CDR3 sequence (DNA): TGTGCCAGCAGCGTGGGAGGTATCGAGTACGAGCAGTACTTC. This gives the protein CASSVGGIEYEQYF.

The rearrangement joins TRBV2 to TRBJ2-1; 11 bases fit TRBD2. The V gene end was trimmed by 6 bases and the J gene end by 8 bases; junction bases not matched to a gene: 9. The CDR3 consists of 15 residues. Germline V CDR1 and CDR2: SNHLY, FYNNEI. The CDR3 region has the DNA TGTGCCAGCAGAGCCGGGACTAGCGGAGGAGATGAGCAGTTCTTC. Amino acids: CASRAGTSGGDEQFF.